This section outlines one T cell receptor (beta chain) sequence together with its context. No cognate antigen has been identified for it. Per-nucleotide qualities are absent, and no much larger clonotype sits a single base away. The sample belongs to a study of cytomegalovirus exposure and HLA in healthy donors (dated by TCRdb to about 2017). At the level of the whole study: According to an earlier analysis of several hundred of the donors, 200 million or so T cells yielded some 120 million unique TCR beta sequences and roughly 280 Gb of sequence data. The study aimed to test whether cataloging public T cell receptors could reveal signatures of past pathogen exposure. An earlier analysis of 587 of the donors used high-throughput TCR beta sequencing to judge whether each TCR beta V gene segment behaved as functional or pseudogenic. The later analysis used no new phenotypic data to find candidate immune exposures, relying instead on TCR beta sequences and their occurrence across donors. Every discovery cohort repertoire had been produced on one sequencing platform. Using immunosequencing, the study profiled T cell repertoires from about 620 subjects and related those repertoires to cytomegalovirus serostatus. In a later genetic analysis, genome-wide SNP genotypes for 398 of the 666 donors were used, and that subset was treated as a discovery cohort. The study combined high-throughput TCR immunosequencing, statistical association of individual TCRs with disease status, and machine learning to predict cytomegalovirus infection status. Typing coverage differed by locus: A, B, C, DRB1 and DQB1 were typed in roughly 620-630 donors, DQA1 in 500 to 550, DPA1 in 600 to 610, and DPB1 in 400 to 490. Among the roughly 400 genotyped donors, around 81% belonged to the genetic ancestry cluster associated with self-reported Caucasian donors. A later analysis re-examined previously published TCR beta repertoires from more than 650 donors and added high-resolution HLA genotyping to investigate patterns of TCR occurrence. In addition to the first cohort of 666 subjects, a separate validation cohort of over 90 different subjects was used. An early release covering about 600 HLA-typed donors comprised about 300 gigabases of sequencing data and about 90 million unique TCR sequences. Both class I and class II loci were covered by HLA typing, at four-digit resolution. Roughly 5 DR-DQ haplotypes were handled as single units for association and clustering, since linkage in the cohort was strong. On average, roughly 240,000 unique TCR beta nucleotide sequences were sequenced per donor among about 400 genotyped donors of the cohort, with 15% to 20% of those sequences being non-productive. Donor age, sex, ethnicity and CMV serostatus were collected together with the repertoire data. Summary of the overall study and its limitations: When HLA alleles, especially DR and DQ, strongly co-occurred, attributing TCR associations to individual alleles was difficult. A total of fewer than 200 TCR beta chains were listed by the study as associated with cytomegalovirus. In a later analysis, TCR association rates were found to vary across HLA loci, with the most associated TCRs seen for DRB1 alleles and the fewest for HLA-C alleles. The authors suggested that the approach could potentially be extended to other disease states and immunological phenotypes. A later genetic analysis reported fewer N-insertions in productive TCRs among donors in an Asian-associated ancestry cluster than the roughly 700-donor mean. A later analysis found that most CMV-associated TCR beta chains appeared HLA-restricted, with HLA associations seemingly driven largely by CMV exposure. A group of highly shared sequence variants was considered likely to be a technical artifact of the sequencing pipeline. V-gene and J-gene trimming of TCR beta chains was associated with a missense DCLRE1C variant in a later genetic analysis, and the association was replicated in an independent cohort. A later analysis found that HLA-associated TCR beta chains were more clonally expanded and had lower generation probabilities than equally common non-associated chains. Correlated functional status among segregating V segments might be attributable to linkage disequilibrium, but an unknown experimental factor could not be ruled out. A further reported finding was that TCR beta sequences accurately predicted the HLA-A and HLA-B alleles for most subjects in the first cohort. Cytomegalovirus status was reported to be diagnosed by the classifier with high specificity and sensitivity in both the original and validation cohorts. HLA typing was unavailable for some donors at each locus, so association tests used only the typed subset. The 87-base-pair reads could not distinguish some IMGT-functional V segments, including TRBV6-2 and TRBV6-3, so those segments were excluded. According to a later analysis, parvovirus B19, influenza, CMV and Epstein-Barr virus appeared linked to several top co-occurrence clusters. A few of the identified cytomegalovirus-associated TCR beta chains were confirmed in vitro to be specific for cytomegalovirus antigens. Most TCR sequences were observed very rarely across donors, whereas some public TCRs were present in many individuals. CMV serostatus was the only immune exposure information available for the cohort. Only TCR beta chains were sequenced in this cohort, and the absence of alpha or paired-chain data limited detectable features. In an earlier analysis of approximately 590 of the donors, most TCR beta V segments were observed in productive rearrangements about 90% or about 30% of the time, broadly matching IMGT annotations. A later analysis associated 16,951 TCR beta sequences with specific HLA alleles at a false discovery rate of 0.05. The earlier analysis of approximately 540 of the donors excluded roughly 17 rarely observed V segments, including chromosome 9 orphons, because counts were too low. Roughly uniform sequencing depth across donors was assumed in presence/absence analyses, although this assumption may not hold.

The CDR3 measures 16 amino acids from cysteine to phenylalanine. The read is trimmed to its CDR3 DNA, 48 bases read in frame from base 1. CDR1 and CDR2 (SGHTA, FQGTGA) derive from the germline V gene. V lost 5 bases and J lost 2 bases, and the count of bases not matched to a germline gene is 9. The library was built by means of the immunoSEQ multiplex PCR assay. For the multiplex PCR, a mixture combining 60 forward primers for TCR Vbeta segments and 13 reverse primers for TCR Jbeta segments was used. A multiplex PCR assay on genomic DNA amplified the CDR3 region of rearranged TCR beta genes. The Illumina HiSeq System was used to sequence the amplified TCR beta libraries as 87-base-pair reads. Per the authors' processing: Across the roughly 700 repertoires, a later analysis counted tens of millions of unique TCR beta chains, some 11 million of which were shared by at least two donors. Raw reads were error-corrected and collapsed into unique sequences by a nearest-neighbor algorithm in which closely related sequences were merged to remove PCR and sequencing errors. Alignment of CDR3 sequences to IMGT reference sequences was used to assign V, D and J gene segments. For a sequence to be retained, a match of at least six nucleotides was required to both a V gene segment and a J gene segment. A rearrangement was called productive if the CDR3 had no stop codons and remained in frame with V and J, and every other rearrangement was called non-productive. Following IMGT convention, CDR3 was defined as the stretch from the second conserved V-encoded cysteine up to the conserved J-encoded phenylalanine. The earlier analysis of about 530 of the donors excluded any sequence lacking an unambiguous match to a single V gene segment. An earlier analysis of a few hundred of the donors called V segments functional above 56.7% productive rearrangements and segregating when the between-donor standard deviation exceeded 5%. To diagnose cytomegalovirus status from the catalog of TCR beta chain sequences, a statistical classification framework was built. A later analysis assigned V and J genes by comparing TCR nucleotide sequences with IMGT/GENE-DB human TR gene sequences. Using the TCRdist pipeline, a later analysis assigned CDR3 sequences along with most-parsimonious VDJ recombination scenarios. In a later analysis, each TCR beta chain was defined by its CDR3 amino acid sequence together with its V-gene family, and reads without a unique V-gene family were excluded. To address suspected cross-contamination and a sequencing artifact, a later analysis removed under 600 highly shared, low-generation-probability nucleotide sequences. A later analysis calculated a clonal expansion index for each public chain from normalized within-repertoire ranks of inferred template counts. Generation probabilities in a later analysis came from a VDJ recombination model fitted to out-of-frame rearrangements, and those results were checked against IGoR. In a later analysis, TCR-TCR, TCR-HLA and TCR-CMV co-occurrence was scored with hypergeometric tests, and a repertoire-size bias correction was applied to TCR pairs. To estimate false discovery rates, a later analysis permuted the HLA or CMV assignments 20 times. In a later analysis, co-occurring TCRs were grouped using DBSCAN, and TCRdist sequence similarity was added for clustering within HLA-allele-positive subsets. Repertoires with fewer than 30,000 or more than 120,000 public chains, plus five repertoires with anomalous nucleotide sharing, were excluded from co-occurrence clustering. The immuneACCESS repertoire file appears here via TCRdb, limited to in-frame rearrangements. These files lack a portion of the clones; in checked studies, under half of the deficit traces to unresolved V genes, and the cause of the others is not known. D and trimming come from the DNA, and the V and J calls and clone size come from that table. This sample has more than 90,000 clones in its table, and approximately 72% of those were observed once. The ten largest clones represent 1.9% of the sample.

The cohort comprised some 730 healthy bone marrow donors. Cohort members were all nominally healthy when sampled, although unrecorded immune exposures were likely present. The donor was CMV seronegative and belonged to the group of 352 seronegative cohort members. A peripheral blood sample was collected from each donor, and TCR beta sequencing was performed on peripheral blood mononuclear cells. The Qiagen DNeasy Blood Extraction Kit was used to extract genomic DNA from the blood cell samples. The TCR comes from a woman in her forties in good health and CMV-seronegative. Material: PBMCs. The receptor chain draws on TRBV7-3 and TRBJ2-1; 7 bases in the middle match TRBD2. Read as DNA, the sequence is TGTGCCAGCAGCGTAATCCCAGGGACTACCTACAATGAGCAGTTCTTC. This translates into CASSVIPGTTYNEQFF.